This T cell receptor beta chain emerged from a study of PD-1 blockade in classical Hodgkin lymphoma. Stated time point: cycle 4 day 1 (C4D1), after five to seven weeks of nivolumab. Patients all relapsed after autologous stem cell transplantation, and there was variation in brentuximab vedotin exposure. This clone was recorded once. Its target is not known. The method was immunoSEQ multiplex PCR; TCRdb's version includes in-frame clones alone and lacks a portion of them. The sample has around 30,000 clones; 80% are singletons. Study-wide findings and caveats: The authors have not defined what causes the repertoire differences, possibly disease activity or prior therapy. Anyone who began nivolumab under 1 year after ASCT was excluded. When set against healthy donors, newly diagnosed patients were reported to show lower baseline TCR diversity. Similar baseline diversity was found in complete responders and newly diagnosed patients.

CDR3 length: 12 amino acids. The germline V gene has CDR1 SGHTA and CDR2 FQGNSA. The V gene lost 5 bases and the J gene lost 7 bases, with 11 bases spanning the gap. The receptor was derived from a human donor with classical Hodgkin lymphoma. Specimen: peripheral blood mononuclear cells (PBMCs), collected before the fourth cycle of nivolumab. This chain links TRBV7-2 with TRBJ2-5; D not certain. The CDR3 DNA is TGTGCCAGCAGCCCCGTTAAAGGGACCCAGTACTTC. This codes for CASSPVKGTQYF.